This T cell receptor beta chain was sequenced for a study of T cells in Graves' hyperthyroidism and ophthalmopathy. Overall study findings and caveats: Blood shared most expanded thyroid clonotypes above 0.001.

Using RNA transcripts as the source, TCR beta CDR3 regions were amplified. Primed by the HTBI set, a first-round RT-PCR was run on the TCR CDR3. TCRdb analysed the multiplex PCR reads with MiXCR anew, one entry per CDR3 protein. Here the sample spans around 450,000 distinct CDR3 sequences, 15% to 19% being singletons. In germline, CDR1 is SGHNT, CDR2 YYREEE (reference sequence). The CDR3 has 14 residues. V was pared by 4 bases and J by 5 bases, with 7 bases of the junction left unmatched. This clonotype was detected a few times. Its specificity is unknown. The sequenced sample consisted of blood. The sequence was obtained from a woman younger than 35 with Graves' hyperthyroidism. The chain links TRBV5-4 to TRBJ1-1; 8 nucleotides match TRBD1. The CDR3 bases are TGTGCCAGCAGCGTGACAGGGGTTTGGACTGAAGCTTTCTTT. Its translation is CASSVTGVWTEAFF. The whole variable domain, filled in from reference TRBV5-4 and TRBJ1-1, reads ETGVTQSPTHLIKTRGQQVTLRCSSQSGHNTVSWYQQALGQGPQFIFQYYREEENGRGNFPPRFSGLQFPNYSSELNVNALELDDSALYLCASSVTGVWTEAFFGQGTRLTVV.